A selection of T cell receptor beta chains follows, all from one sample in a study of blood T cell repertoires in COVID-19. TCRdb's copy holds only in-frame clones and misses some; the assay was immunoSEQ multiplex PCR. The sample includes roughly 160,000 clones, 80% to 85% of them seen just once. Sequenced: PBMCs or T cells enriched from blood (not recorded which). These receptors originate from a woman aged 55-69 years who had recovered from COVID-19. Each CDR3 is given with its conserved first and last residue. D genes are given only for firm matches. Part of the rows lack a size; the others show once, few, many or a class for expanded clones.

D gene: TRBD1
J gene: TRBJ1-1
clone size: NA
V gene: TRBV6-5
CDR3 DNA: TGTGCCAGTGGACAGGGAGGCTGGAACACTGAAGCTTTCTTT
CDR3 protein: CASGQGGWNTEAFF

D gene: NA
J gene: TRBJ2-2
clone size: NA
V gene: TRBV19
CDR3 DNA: TGTGCCAGTACCTATGGGGCCGGGAACACCGGGGAGCTGTTTTTT
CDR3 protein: CASTYGAGNTGELFF

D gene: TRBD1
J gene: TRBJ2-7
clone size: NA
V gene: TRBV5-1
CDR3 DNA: TGCGCCAGCAGCTTGGGTGGGACAGGGTCCTACGAGCAGTACTTC
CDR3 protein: CASSLGGTGSYEQYF

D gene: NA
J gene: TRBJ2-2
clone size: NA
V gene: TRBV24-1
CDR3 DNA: TGTGCCACCAGTGATTTACCGATACACAGGAACACCGGGGAGCTGTTTTTT
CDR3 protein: CATSDLPIHRNTGELFF

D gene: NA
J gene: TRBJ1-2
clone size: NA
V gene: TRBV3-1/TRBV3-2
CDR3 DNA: TGTGCCAGCAGCCAGCAGCGGGAGGGCTACACCTTC
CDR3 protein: CASSQQREGYTF

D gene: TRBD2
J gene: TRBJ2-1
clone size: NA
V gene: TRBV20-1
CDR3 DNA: TGCAGTGCTAGTGGGACTAGCGGTTCGAGCTCCTACAATGAGCAGTTCTTC
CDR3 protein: CSASGTSGSSSYNEQFF

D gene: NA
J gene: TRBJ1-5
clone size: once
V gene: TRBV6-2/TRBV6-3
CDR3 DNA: TGTGCCAGCAGTTACGTCCTTAGCAATCAGCCCCAGCATTTT
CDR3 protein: CASSYVLSNQPQHF

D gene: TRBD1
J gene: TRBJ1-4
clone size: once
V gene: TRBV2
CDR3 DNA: TGTGCCAGCAGGCAGATGACAGGGCCCCACCTGTTTTTT
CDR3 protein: CASRQMTGPHLFF

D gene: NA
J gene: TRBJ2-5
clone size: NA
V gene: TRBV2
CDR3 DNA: TGTGCCAGCAGCTATCGGGGGGAGACCCAGTACTTC
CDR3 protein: CASSYRGETQYF

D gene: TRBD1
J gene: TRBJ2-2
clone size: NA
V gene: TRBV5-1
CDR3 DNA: TGCGCCAGCAGCTTGGGACAGGGGTTCACCGGGGAGCTGTTTTTT
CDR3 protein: CASSLGQGFTGELFF

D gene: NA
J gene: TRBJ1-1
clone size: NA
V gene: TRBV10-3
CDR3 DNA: TGTGCCATCAGTAAAACAGGTGAAGCTTTCTTT
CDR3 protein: CAISKTGEAFF

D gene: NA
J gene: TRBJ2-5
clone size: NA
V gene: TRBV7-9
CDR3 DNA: TGTGCCAGCATTGAGACGGCGGCAGGGAAAGAGACCCAGTACTTC
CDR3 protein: CASIETAAGKETQYF

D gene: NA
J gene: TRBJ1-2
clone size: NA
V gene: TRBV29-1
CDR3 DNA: TGCAGCGTTGGGGACTCGGTAGGGACCTCTCTCTATGGCTACACCTTC
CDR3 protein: CSVGDSVGTSLYGYTF

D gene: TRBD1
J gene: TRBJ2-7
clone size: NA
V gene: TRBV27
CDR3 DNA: TGTGCCAGCAGTTTAGGGACAGGTTATTTATACGAGCAGTACTTC
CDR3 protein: CASSLGTGYLYEQYF

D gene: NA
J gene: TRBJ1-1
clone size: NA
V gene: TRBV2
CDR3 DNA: TGTGCCAGCAGGCGGGATACAGGAGCTTTCTTT
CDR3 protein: CASRRDTGAFF

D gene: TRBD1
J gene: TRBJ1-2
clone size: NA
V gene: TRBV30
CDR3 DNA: TGTGCCTGGAGTCCGACAGGGGCCTATGGCTACACCTTC
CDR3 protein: CAWSPTGAYGYTF

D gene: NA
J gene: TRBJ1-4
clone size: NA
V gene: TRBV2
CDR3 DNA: TGTGCCAGCAGGGCCGGGACACGTAATGAAAAACTGTTTTTT
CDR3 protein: CASRAGTRNEKLFF

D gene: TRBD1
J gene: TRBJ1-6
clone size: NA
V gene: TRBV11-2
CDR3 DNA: TGTGCCAGCAGCTTAGCGACAGGGTTGAATTCACCCCTCCACTTT
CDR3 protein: CASSLATGLNSPLHF

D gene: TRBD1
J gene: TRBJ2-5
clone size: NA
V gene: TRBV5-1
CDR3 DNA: TGCGCCAGCAGCTCCACCGGGACAGGGGGCCAAGAGACCCAGTACTTC
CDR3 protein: CASSSTGTGGQETQYF

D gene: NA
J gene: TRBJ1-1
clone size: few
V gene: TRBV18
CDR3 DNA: TGTGCCAGCTCACTAGGTAGGCAGGGGAACACTGAAGCTTTCTTT
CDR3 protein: CASSLGRQGNTEAFF

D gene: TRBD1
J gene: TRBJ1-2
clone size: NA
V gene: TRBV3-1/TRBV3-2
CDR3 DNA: TGTGCCAGCAGCCAAGGAACCCCCGGGACAGCCTATGGCTACACCTTC
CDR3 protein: CASSQGTPGTAYGYTF

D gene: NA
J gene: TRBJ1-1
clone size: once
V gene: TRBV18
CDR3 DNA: TGTGCCAGCTCCCCAGGAACAGGGACTGAAGCTTTCTTT
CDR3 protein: CASSPGTGTEAFF

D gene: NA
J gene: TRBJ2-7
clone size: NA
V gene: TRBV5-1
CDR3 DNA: TGCGCCAGCAAGACAGGTCCTTCCTACGAGCAGTACTTC
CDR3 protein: CASKTGPSYEQYF

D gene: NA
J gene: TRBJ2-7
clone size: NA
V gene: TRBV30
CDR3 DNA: TGTGCCTGGAGCCTGGTGAGGGGGTACGAGCAGTACTTC
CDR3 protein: CAWSLVRGYEQYF

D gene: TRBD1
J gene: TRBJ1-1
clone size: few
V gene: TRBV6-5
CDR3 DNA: TGTGCCAGCAGAAGAGGACAGGGGCCCACTGAAGCTTTCTTT
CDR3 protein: CASRRGQGPTEAFF

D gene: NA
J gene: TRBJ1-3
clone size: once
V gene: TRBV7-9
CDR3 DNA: TGTGCCAGCAAGCCAACCCCCGCAGGCTTCTCTGGAAACACCATATATTTT
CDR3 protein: CASKPTPAGFSGNTIYF

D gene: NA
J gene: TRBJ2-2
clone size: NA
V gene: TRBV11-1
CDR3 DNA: TGTGCCAGCAGCCCCGCAGGGGTGGACACCGGGGAGCTGTTTTTT
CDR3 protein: CASSPAGVDTGELFF

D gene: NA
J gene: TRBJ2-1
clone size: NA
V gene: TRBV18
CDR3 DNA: TGTGCCAGCTCACCACCGAACACCGTCAGTAACAATGAGCAGTTCTTC
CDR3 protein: CASSPPNTVSNNEQFF

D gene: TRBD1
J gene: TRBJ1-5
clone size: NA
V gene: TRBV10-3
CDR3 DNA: TGTGCCATCAGTGGGACAGGGGCAGGTCAGCCCCAGCATTTT
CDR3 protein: CAISGTGAGQPQHF

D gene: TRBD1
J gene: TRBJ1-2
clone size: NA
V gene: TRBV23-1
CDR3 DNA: TGCGCCAGCAGTCACGAGACAGGGTTAGCATTTATTGGGGGTGGCTACACCTTC
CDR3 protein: CASSHETGLAFIGGGYTF

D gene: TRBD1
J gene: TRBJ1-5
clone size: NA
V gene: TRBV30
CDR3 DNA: TGTGCCTGGAGCTCACAGGGGGGCGTCAATCAGCCCCAGCATTTT
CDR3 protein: CAWSSQGGVNQPQHF

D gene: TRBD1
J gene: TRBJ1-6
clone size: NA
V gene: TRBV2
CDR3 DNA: TGTGCCAGCATTCGAACAGGGGCCGGCTCCTATAATTCACCCCTCCACTTT
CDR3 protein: CASIRTGAGSYNSPLHF

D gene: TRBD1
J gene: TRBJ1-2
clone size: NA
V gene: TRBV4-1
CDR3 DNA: TGCGCCAGCAGCCAAGAATCGACAGGGTTCGGCTACACCTTC
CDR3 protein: CASSQESTGFGYTF

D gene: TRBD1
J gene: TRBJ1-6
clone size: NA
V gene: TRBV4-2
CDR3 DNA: TGTGCCAGCAGCCAAGTAACAGGGGGCAGTAATTCACCCCTCCACTTT
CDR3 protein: CASSQVTGGSNSPLHF

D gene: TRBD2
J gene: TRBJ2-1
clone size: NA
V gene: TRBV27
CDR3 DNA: TGTGCCAGCAGCTCCTTAGCGGGTAGCTCCTACAATGAGCAGTTCTTC
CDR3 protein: CASSSLAGSSYNEQFF

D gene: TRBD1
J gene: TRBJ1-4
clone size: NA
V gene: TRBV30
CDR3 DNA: TGTGCCTGGAAAGGGGGCCCGAGTGAAAAACTGTTTTTT
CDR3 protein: CAWKGGPSEKLFF

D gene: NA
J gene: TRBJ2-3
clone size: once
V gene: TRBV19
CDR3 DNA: TGTGCCAGTAGTATCAGGGAAAATACGCAGTATTTT
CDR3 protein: CASSIRENTQYF

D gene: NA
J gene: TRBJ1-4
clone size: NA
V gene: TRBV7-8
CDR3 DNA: TGTGCCAGCAGCTTAGTATCGGGTACTAATGAAAAACTGTTTTTT
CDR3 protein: CASSLVSGTNEKLFF

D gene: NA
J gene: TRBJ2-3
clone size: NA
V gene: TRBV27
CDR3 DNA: TGTGCCAGCAGTTCTTTCCCGGAGGATACGCAGTATTTT
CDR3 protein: CASSSFPEDTQYF

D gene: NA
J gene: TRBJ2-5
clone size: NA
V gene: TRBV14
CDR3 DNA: TGTGCCAGCAGCCAAGATACAGTGCAAGAGACCCAGTACTTC
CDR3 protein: CASSQDTVQETQYF

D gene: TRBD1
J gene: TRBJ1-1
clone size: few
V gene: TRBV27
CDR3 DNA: TGTGCCAGCAGTCCTGGGACAGGGGCCCACACTGAAGCTTTCTTT
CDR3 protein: CASSPGTGAHTEAFF

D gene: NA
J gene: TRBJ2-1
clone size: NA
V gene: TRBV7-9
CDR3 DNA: TGTGCCAGCAGCCGAATTTCATTCTCCGGCTCCTACAATGAGCAGTTCTTC
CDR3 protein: CASSRISFSGSYNEQFF